This entry lists 10 T cell receptor beta chains sequenced from one sample in a study of identical twins. One entry per CDR3 protein, called by TCRdb with MiXCR from the 5' RACE reads. Here the sample spans approximately 220,000 distinct CDR3 sequences, around a tenth being singletons. The sample consisted of memory (CD45RO+) T cells sorted from blood. Source of these receptors: a woman between 18 and 29 years old in good health.

This clonotype has a handful of counts. This sequence joins TRBV12-3 or TRBV12-4 and TRBJ2-5, with no clear D. Trimming pared 3 bases from V and 6 bases from J, leaving 11 bases between. The CDR3 is 13 amino acids. The CDR3 sequence is CASSFLGEKTQYF. DNA for the CDR3: TGTGCCAGCAGTTTCTTAGGAGAGAAGACCCAGTACTTC.

The chain combines TRBV2 with TRBJ1-1; no reliable D call. Looked up from germline, CDR1 is SNHLY and CDR2 is FYNNEI. This CDR3 spans 12 amino acids. Trimming took 4 bases from V and 0 from J, leaving 3 bases between them. The CDR3 coding sequence is TGTGCCAGCAGTGTGATGAACACTGAAGCTTTCTTT. Translating gives CASSVMNTEAFF.

The chain recombines TRBV6-6 with TRBJ2-1; D not resolved. Germline V lookup: CDR1 MNHNY, CDR2 SVGAGI (reference sequence). There are 12 residues in the CDR3. Trimming pared 4 bases from V and 9 bases from J, leaving 10 bases between. CDR3 in DNA: TGTGCCAGCAGTTCCAACCCGGGTGAGCAGTTCTTC. Translating it yields CASSSNPGEQFF.

This clonotype was observed at least ten times. CDR3 nucleotide sequence: TGTGCCAGCAGCCAAGCCCCCCCCGGCTATCAGTTCTTC. It codes for CASSQAPPGYQFF. V usage is TRBV3-1 and J usage is TRBJ2-1; no definite D call. Germline CDR1 reads LGHDT; CDR2 reads YNNKEL (reference sequence). CDR3 length: 13 amino acids. V was clipped by 1 base and J by 13 bases, with 14 bases between them.

The chain couples TRBV27 to TRBJ2-1, with D perhaps matching TRBD1 or TRBD2 (6 bases each). The V end was cut by 5 bases, the J end by 0 bases, with 11 bases between. Germline CDR1 and CDR2: MNHEY and SMNVEV (reference sequence). The CDR3 has 15 amino acids. The CDR3 coding sequence is TGTGCCAGCAGTCTCTGGGGGGCCTCCTACAATGAGCAGTTCTTC. Translated: CASSLWGASYNEQFF.

The V and J genes are TRBV20-1 and TRBJ2-1; tentatively, D is TRBD1 or TRBD2 (5 bases each). Trimming took 5 bases from V and 4 from J, leaving 15 bases between them. Germline V lookup: CDR1 DFQATT, CDR2 SNEGSKA (reference sequence). The length of the CDR3 is 14 residues. The CDR3 sequence: CSAPSGRNYNEQFF. CDR3 sequence (DNA): TGCAGTGCTCCTTCGGGGCGGAATTACAATGAGCAGTTCTTC.

This clonotype was picked up a small number of times. This CDR3 is CASRRTSGGRAEQYF. In nucleotides, the CDR3 is TGTGCCAGCAGACGGACTAGCGGGGGCCGCGCCGAGCAGTACTTC. This chain joins TRBV7-9 and TRBJ2-7; the match to TRBD2 covers 13 bases. V was pared by 6 bases and J by 6 bases, with 8 bases of the junction left unmatched. This CDR3 has 15 residues. CDR1 and CDR2 (germline): SEHNR, FQNEAQ (reference sequence).

This clonotype was counted at least ten times. This rearrangement joins TRBV10-2 to TRBJ2-1, with D perhaps assigned TRBD1 or TRBD2 (5 bases each). The CDR3 is 13 residues long. CDR1 is WSHSY, CDR2 SAAADI, per germline. V was shortened by 5 bases and J by 8 bases, with 13 bases between the two germline ends. The CDR3 DNA is TGCGCCAGCAGTAGGGACCTTAGGGATGAGCAGTTCTTC. Amino acids: CASSRDLRDEQFF.

This clonotype was observed at least ten times. This sequence joins TRBV6-1 and TRBJ1-3; no firm D call. The CDR3 is made up of 13 amino acids. Deletions cut 6 bases from V and 4 bases from J, with 10 bases between. Germline-derived CDR1 and CDR2 are MNHNS and SASEGT. The CDR3 reads CASSAPQGNTIYF. The CDR3 nucleotides read TGTGCCAGCAGCGCACCACAAGGAAACACCATATATTTT.

The V call is TRBV10-2, the J call TRBJ2-7; possible D gene TRBD2, 5 bases. The CDR3 runs 11 residues. The V end lost 7 bases, the J end lost 5 bases, and 9 bases lay between the germline ends. Germline CDR1 WSHSY, CDR2 SAAADI. The CDR3 DNA reads TGCGCCAGCACCTGGGGAGACGAGCAGTACTTC. As protein: CASTWGDEQYF.